These T cell receptor beta chains were read from a single sample in a study of cytomegalovirus exposure and HLA in healthy donors. The assay was immunoSEQ multiplex PCR, and TCRdb's table has in-frame clones only and misses some. The repertoire holds about 110,000 clones, with roughly nine tenths as singletons. The sequencing sample was made of PBMCs. The receptor set was obtained from a woman aged 18-29 years in good health and CMV-seronegative. CDR3s include the opening cysteine and the closing phenylalanine or tryptophan. A D gene is named only where the DNA matches it firmly. Rows give clone size only sometimes, using once, few, many, or a class for an expanded clone.

D	size	J	V	DNA	CDR3
NA	once	TRBJ2-3	TRBV9	TGTGCCAGCAGCCCGCGGAGAGGCACAGATACGCAGTATTTT	CASSPRRGTDTQYF
TRBD2	NA	TRBJ2-2	TRBV27	TGTGCCAGCAGTTTGTATACCGGGACTAGGAACACCGGGGAGCTGTTTTTT	CASSLYTGTRNTGELFF
NA	NA	TRBJ1-3	TRBV30	TGTGCCTGGGGACATAAAGGCTCTGGAAACACCATATATTTT	CAWGHKGSGNTIYF
NA	NA	TRBJ1-1	TRBV5-8	TGTGCCAGCAGCTTGGAGGCAGGGGCGCTTAACACTGAAGCTTTCTTT	CASSLEAGALNTEAFF
NA	NA	TRBJ1-2	TRBV5-1	TGCGCCAGCAGTTTAACCATGGACGGCGGGGGCTACACCTTC	CASSLTMDGGGYTF
TRBD1	few	TRBJ1-2	TRBV13	TGTGCCAGCAGCCAGGGGGACCGAGTCCTCTATGGCTACACCTTC	CASSQGDRVLYGYTF
NA	NA	TRBJ2-1	TRBV19	TGTGCCACTAACAACGTAATGGAGGATGAGCAGTTCTTC	CATNNVMEDEQFF
TRBD1	NA	TRBJ1-4	TRBV30	TGTGCCTGGAGCGGAGACAGGGTCGGTGAAAAACTGTTTTTT	CAWSGDRVGEKLFF
NA	NA	TRBJ2-1	TRBV4-1	TGCGCCAGCAGCCGCCGTTCAGGGAATGAGCAGTTCTTC	CASSRRSGNEQFF
NA	few	TRBJ1-5	TRBV7-9	TGTGCCAGCAGCTTCAGTAAGTCCGGGGGTAGCAATCAGCCCCAGCATTTT	CASSFSKSGGSNQPQHF
NA	once	TRBJ1-1	TRBV25-1	TGTGCCAGCCGCCTCGGGGGCACTGAAGCTTTCTTT	CASRLGGTEAFF
TRBD2	NA	TRBJ2-1	TRBV5-1	TGCGCCAGCAGCCGACAGACTAGCGGGAGTGGTCTTGAGCAGTTCTTC	CASSRQTSGSGLEQFF
TRBD1	once	TRBJ2-7	TRBV5-1	TGCGCCAGCAGTCTTACCGGGACAGGGAAATACGAGCAGTACTTC	CASSLTGTGKYEQYF
NA	NA	TRBJ2-7	TRBV7-9	TGTGCCAGCAGCTTACCTCAGGGGAGCTCCTACGAGCAGTACTTC	CASSLPQGSSYEQYF
TRBD1	NA	TRBJ1-1	TRBV11-2	TGTGCCAGCAGCTCCAGGACAGGGAGGGGGAGGAAAGGAGAAGCTTTCTTT	CASSSRTGRGRKGEAFF
NA	NA	TRBJ2-4	TRBV7-9	TGTGCCAGCAGCCTGGGGGGAGCCAAAAACATTCAGTACTTC	CASSLGGAKNIQYF
NA	NA	TRBJ2-3	TRBV10-2	TGCGCCAGCAGTGTGGACAGTGCTAGCACAGATACGCAGTATTTT	CASSVDSASTDTQYF
NA	NA	TRBJ2-3	TRBV9	TGTGCCAGCAGCGGACGACAGGAGGAGGTGTACACAGATACGCAGTATTTT	CASSGRQEEVYTDTQYF
NA	NA	TRBJ2-1	TRBV29-1	TGCAGCGTTGCCAACAGGTACTCCTACAATGAGCAGTTCTTC	CSVANRYSYNEQFF
NA	NA	TRBJ1-5	TRBV7-2	TGTGCCAGCAGCTTAGCATCTGACAGAAGCAATCAGCCCCAGCATTTT	CASSLASDRSNQPQHF
TRBD2	NA	TRBJ2-1	TRBV5-1	TGCGCCAGCAGATCAAGCGGGGGACTCAATGAGCAGTTCTTC	CASRSSGGLNEQFF
TRBD1	NA	TRBJ2-5	TRBV7-9	TGTGCCAGCAGCTCACAACAGGGGGACCAAGAGACCCAGTACTTC	CASSSQQGDQETQYF
NA	NA	TRBJ2-2	TRBV7-3	TGTGCCAGCAGCTTAATAGCCAGTCCGGCTCCCGGGGAGCTGTTTTTT	CASSLIASPAPGELFF
TRBD1	NA	TRBJ1-1	TRBV10-3	TGTGCCATCAGTGAGAGGACAGGGAACACTGAAGCTTTCTTT	CAISERTGNTEAFF
TRBD2	NA	TRBJ2-5	TRBV9	TGTGCCAGCAGCATTGCTAGCGGGGGGGCTCAAGAGACCCAGTACTTC	CASSIASGGAQETQYF
NA	NA	TRBJ2-7	TRBV6-5	TGTGCCAGTTCGACGGGAGTTTATGAGCAGTACTTC	CASSTGVYEQYF
NA	NA	TRBJ1-5	TRBV2	TGTGCCACTACGGACAGAGCAGAAGATCAGCCCCAGCATTTT	CATTDRAEDQPQHF
NA	NA	TRBJ1-2	TRBV30	TGTGCCTGGAAATTTCGGGGCTACACCTTC	CAWKFRGYTF
TRBD1	NA	TRBJ2-2	TRBV7-2	TGTGCCAGCAGCACGCCTCCCGGGACAGTCGGGGATCGGTTTTTT	CASSTPPGTVGDRFF
TRBD1	NA	TRBJ1-5	TRBV30	TGTGCCTGGGGGGGGACAGGGTATAGCAATCAGCCCCAGCATTTT	CAWGGTGYSNQPQHF
TRBD2	NA	TRBJ2-3	TRBV7-6	TGTGCCAGCAGCCTAGGACTAGCGGGAGTTTGGAGCACAGATACGCAGTATTTT	CASSLGLAGVWSTDTQYF
TRBD1	once	TRBJ1-1	TRBV7-2	TGTGCCAGCAGCTCCCAGGGGGCTGAGTGGACTGAAGCTTTCTTT	CASSSQGAEWTEAFF
TRBD1	NA	TRBJ2-3	TRBV5-1	TGCGCCAGCAGCCTCGGCCAGGGGGCGTTGCTAGATACGCAGTATTTT	CASSLGQGALLDTQYF